The clone carrying this TCR beta chain was seen a few times. Its antigen is undetermined. All of the isolated RNA was reverse transcribed, so expressed TCRB transcripts were sequenced. Reads from naive, central memory and regulatory T cell samples averaged roughly 3.3 million. TCRdb keeps only in-frame clones here, not all; method: immunoSEQ multiplex PCR. The sample carries fewer than 65,000 clones, approximately 59% recorded once. This record comes from a study of beta chain features in type 1 diabetes. Study observations and caveats: Patients with Type 1 diabetes showed moderately but significantly shorter TCRB CDR3s in all four CD4+ subsets. PCR could preferentially amplify shorter templates, alike in patients and controls. cDNA sequencing could over-represent cells with high TCR expression.

The specimen sequenced was Tregs from blood. This receptor was obtained from a woman between 18 and 29 years old in good health.

This CDR3 is CASSLAGAGSYTEAFF. The CDR3 coding sequence is TGTGCCAGCAGCTTAGCAGGGGCCGGGTCTTACACTGAAGCTTTCTTT. This rearrangement joins TRBV7-2 to TRBJ1-1, with D perhaps TRBD1 (5 bases). Germline V CDR1 and CDR2: SGHTA, FQGNSA. The V end was cut by 0 bases, the J end by 3 bases, with 14 bases between. The CDR3 totals 16 residues.